This T cell receptor (beta chain) was identified during a study of T cell changes during pregnancy in multiple sclerosis. TCRdb keeps only in-frame clones here, not all; method: immunoSEQ multiplex PCR. The sample records about 75,000 clones, nearly 95% being singletons. CDR1 is MNHEY, CDR2 SMNVEV, per germline (reference sequence). Between the trimmed V and J ends, which lost 8 bases and 5 bases, there was a span of 21 bases. The CDR3 runs to 15 residues. The V gene is TRBV27, the J gene TRBJ1-1, with D unresolved. This clonotype was obtained from a female donor with multiple sclerosis, enrolled in a pregnancy study. This specimen consisted of CD4+ T cells from peripheral blood mononuclear cells, obtained after pregnancy. The CDR3 nucleotides read TGTGCCAGCGGTAAACAAGACGGGGTTTGGACTGAAGCTTTCTTT. It codes for CASGKQDGVWTEAFF.